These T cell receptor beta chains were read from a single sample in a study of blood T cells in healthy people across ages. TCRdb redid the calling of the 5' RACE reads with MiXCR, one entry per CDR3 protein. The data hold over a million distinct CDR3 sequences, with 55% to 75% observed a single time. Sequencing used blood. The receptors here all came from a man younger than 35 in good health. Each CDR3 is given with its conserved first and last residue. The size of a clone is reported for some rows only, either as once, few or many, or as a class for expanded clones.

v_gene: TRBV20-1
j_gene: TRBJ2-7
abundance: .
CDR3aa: CSARESVRGRFSYEQYF

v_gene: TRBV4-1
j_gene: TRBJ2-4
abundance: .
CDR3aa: CASSQTGTSENQYF

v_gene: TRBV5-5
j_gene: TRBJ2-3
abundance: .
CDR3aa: CASSFVQSLTDTQYF

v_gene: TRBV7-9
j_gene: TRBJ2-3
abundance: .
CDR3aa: CASSKLGGTSGNTDTQYF

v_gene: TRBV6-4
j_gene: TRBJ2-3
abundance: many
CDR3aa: CASSDEPEGTDTQYF

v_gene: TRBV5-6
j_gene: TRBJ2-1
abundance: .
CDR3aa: CASSLEFVAGDYNEQFF

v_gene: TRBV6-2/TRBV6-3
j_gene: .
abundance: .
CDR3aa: CASSSWTGVHEQYF

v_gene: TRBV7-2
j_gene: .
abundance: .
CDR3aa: CASSLSSQTYEQYF

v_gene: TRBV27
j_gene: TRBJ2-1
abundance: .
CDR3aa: CASSSTLSGNYNEQFF

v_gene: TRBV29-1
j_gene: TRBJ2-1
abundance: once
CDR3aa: CSVEGVGEYNEQFF

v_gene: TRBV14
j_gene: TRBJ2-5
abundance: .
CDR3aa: CASSLPGGSETQYF

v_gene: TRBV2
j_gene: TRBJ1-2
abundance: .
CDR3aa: CASMWTVNTNYGYTF

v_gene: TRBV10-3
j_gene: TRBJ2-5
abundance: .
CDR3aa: CAISEGGRGYQETQYF

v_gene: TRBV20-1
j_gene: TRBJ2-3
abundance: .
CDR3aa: CSASGPGTDTQYF

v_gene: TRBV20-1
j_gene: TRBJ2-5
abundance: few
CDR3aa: CSARDPGTGGETQYF

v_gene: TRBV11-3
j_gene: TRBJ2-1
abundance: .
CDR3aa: CASSLGRGMQFF

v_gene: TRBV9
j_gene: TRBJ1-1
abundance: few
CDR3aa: CASSGGGGTEAFF

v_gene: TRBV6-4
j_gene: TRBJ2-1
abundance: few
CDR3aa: CASSEQRGSYNEQFF

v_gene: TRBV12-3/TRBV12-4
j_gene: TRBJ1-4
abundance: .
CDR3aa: CASSFDGRGNEKLFF

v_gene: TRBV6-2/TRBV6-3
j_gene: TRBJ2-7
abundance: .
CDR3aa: CASSYYRSPYEQYF

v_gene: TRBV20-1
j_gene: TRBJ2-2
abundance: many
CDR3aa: CSAHDSLNTGELFF

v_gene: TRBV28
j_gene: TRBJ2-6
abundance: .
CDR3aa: CASNSGWELSGANVLTF

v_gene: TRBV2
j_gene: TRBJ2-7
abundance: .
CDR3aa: CAIDRGTVPYEQYF

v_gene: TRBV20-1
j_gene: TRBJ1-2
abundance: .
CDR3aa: CSAFQGYGGYTF

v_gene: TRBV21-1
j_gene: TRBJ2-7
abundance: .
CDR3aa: CASSCPLAGQGIDEQYF

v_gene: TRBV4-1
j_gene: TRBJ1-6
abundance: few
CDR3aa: CASRGGWPGYYNSPLHF

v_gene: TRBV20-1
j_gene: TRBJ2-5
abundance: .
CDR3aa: CSAPQLQETQYF

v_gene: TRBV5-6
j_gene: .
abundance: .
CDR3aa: CATTLRGSGSTDTQYF

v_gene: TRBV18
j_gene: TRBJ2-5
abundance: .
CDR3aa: CASSPLTGFGETQYF

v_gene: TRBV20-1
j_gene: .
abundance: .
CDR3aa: CSAPPGLVAETQYF

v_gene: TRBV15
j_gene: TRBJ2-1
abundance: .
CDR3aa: CATSRPGFVVTNEQFF

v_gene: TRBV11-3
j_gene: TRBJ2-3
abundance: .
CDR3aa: CASSLFGTDTDTQYF

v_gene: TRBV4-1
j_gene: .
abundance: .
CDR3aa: CASSQPGDSYEQYF

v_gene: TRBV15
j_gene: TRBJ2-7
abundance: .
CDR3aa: CATSRAGRGDEQYF

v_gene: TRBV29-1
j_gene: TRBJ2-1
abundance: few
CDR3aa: CSVEEALPKLPRTYNEQFF

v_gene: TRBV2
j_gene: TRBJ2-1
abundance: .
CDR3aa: CASSDRDFYNEQFF

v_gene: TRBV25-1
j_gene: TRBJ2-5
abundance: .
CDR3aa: CASGQGARGTFQETQYF

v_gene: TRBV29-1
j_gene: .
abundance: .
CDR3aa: CSVDSGASYNEQYF

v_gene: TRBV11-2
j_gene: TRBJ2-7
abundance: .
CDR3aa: CASSLVSADRGRGEQYF

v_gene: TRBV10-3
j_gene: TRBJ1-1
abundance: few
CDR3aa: CAIQQGMNTEAFF

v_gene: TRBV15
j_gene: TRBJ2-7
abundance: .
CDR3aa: CATSRDFRAYEQYF